A selection of T cell receptor beta chains follows, all from one sample in a study of T cells in localized non-small cell lung cancer. Clones were read by immunoSEQ multiplex PCR, and TCRdb kept only the in-frame ones, dropping some. The sample gives around 1,200 clones, about 26% of which show up once; around 37% is in the top ten. Sequenced here: normal lung tissue next to the tumor, sampled before any cancer treatment. The receptors shown here come from a male donor aged 60 or over with stage II squamous cell lung carcinoma. Each CDR3 is given with its conserved first and last residue. The order of the fields is CDR3 length, clone size, V gene, D gene, J gene, CDR3 protein, CDR3 DNA. The D gene is left open where the match is weak. Only part of the rows carry a size: once, few, many, or a class if the clone is expanded.

length: 15
size: few
V: TRBV11-3
D: -
J: TRBJ2-2
CDR3: CASSFLPGAAGELFF
DNA: TGTGCCAGCAGCTTCTTGCCAGGGGCGGCCGGGGAGCTGTTTTTT

length: 15
size: -
V: TRBV19
D: -
J: TRBJ1-5
CDR3: CASSAQGNGNQPQHF
DNA: TGTGCCAGTAGTGCACAGGGTAATGGCAATCAGCCCCAGCATTTT

length: 15
size: few
V: TRBV11-3
D: TRBD1
J: TRBJ2-1
CDR3: CASSPGTGSYNEQFF
DNA: TGTGCCAGCAGCCCGGGGACAGGTTCCTACAATGAGCAGTTCTTC

length: 13
size: -
V: TRBV7-1
D: TRBD2
J: TRBJ2-1
CDR3: CVMRPSGVPGQFF
DNA: TGTGTCATGCGGCCTAGCGGGGTTCCAGGGCAGTTCTTC

length: 15
size: few
V: TRBV6-8
D: TRBD1
J: TRBJ1-2
CDR3: CATTRQGAWLGGYTF
DNA: TGTGCCACAACCCGACAGGGGGCATGGCTAGGTGGCTACACCTTC

length: 14
size: -
V: TRBV28
D: -
J: TRBJ1-6
CDR3: CASHHLGYGSPLHF
DNA: TGTGCCAGCCACCACCTGGGCTACGGTTCACCCCTCCACTTT

length: 15
size: -
V: TRBV19
D: -
J: TRBJ1-3
CDR3: CASMRPSSEGNTIYF
DNA: TGTGCCAGTATGCGGCCAAGCAGCGAAGGAAACACCATATATTTT

length: 15
size: -
V: TRBV5-1
D: -
J: TRBJ1-1
CDR3: CASSLVWTANTEAFF
DNA: TGCGCCAGCAGCTTGGTCTGGACGGCGAACACTGAAGCTTTCTTT

length: 13
size: medium-sized
V: TRBV7-2
D: -
J: TRBJ1-5
CDR3: CASSTDVNQPQHF
DNA: TGTGCCAGCAGTACAGACGTCAACCAGCCCCAGCATTTT

length: 12
size: large
V: TRBV9
D: -
J: TRBJ2-5
CDR3: CASSSTPWGQYF
DNA: TGTGCCAGCAGTTCGACACCTTGGGGCCAGTACTTC

length: 15
size: -
V: TRBV11-3
D: -
J: TRBJ2-4
CDR3: CASSLTEGAIYIQYF
DNA: TGTGCCAGCAGCTTGACGGAGGGGGCTATTTACATTCAGTACTTC

length: 17
size: -
V: TRBV15
D: TRBD1
J: TRBJ1-2
CDR3: CATSRSKRGQGAGGYTF
DNA: TGTGCCACCAGCAGATCAAAGAGAGGACAGGGGGCGGGTGGCTACACCTTC

length: 14
size: once
V: TRBV18
D: -
J: TRBJ1-4
CDR3: CASSPTTVNEKLFF
DNA: TGTGCCAGCTCACCGACGACAGTAAATGAAAAACTGTTTTTT

length: 15
size: large
V: TRBV11-3
D: -
J: TRBJ2-5
CDR3: CASSLATGSGETQYF
DNA: TGTGCCAGCAGCTTGGCAACAGGGTCTGGGGAGACCCAGTACTTC

length: 15
size: medium-sized
V: TRBV11-3
D: -
J: TRBJ1-2
CDR3: CASSPTGRPTWGYTF
DNA: TGTGCCAGCAGCCCCACAGGGCGACCAACCTGGGGCTACACCTTC

length: 16
size: -
V: TRBV15
D: TRBD1
J: TRBJ1-4
CDR3: CATSRARGQGNEKLFF
DNA: TGTGCCACCAGCAGAGCCCGGGGACAGGGGAATGAAAAACTGTTTTTT

length: 16
size: few
V: TRBV19
D: TRBD2
J: TRBJ2-2
CDR3: CASRPSGRANTGELFF
DNA: TGTGCCAGTAGGCCTAGCGGGAGAGCGAACACCGGGGAGCTGTTTTTT

length: 13
size: -
V: TRBV6-9
D: -
J: TRBJ1-6
CDR3: CASSAPENSPLHF
DNA: TGTGCCAGCAGCGCTCCAGAGAATTCACCCCTCCACTTT

length: 14
size: -
V: TRBV28
D: -
J: TRBJ2-6
CDR3: CASRVLGGANVLTF
DNA: TGTGCCAGCAGGGTTCTGGGTGGGGCCAACGTCCTGACTTTC

length: 15
size: few
V: TRBV14
D: -
J: TRBJ2-1
CDR3: CASSQERKLYNEQFF
DNA: TGTGCCAGCAGCCAAGAGAGGAAACTTTACAATGAGCAGTTCTTC

length: 16
size: few
V: TRBV5-1
D: -
J: TRBJ2-3
CDR3: CASSLYAGASTDTQYF
DNA: TGCGCCAGCAGCTTGTACGCCGGGGCTAGCACAGATACGCAGTATTTT

length: 14
size: -
V: TRBV11-3
D: -
J: TRBJ2-7
CDR3: CASSLGQNPYEQYF
DNA: TGTGCCAGCAGCTTAGGGCAGAACCCCTACGAGCAGTACTTC

length: 14
size: few
V: TRBV28
D: -
J: TRBJ2-2
CDR3: CASSLRLTIGELFF
DNA: TGTGCCAGCAGTTTAAGGCTTACGATCGGGGAGCTGTTTTTT

length: 14
size: -
V: TRBV5-3
D: TRBD1
J: TRBJ2-7
CDR3: CARSLDRGAYEQYF
DNA: TGTGCCAGAAGCTTGGACAGGGGTGCCTACGAGCAGTACTTC

length: 15
size: few
V: TRBV11-3
D: TRBD1
J: TRBJ1-1
CDR3: CASSSRTGWNTEAFF
DNA: TGTGCCAGCAGCTCGCGGACAGGCTGGAACACTGAAGCTTTCTTT

length: 14
size: medium-sized
V: TRBV11-3
D: TRBD1
J: TRBJ2-7
CDR3: CASSSGTGGYEQYF
DNA: TGTGCCAGCAGCTCCGGGACAGGGGGTTACGAGCAGTACTTC

length: 13
size: few
V: TRBV9
D: -
J: TRBJ1-1
CDR3: CASSPGGNTEAFF
DNA: TGTGCCAGCTCCCCGGGGGGGAACACTGAAGCTTTCTTT

length: 13
size: -
V: TRBV19
D: -
J: TRBJ2-5
CDR3: CASSNQGAETQYF
DNA: TGTGCCAGTAGTAACCAGGGTGCGGAGACCCAGTACTTC

length: 16
size: few
V: TRBV28
D: TRBD1
J: TRBJ1-1
CDR3: CASTPGTGARNTEAFF
DNA: TGTGCCAGCACTCCTGGGACAGGGGCGAGGAACACTGAAGCTTTCTTT

length: 18
size: -
V: TRBV12-5
D: TRBD1
J: TRBJ1-3
CDR3: CASGLVRRQGVAGNTIYF
DNA: TGTGCTAGTGGTTTGGTACGGCGGCAGGGGGTCGCAGGAAACACCATATATTTT

length: 15
size: few
V: TRBV6-8
D: TRBD1
J: TRBJ2-1
CDR3: CASSDSGGTYNEQFF
DNA: TGTGCCAGCAGTGACTCAGGGGGCACCTACAATGAGCAGTTCTTC

length: 15
size: -
V: TRBV5-1
D: -
J: TRBJ1-5
CDR3: CASRQDGGSNQPQHF
DNA: TGCGCCAGCAGGCAGGACGGTGGTAGCAATCAGCCCCAGCATTTT

length: 13
size: few
V: TRBV18
D: -
J: TRBJ1-1
CDR3: CASSPMANTEAFF
DNA: TGTGCCAGCTCCCCAATGGCGAACACTGAAGCTTTCTTT

length: 18
size: medium-sized
V: TRBV11-3
D: TRBD2
J: TRBJ2-2
CDR3: CASVAGTSGLSGAGELFF
DNA: TGTGCCAGCGTCGCCGGGACTAGCGGCCTTTCAGGCGCCGGGGAGCTGTTTTTT

length: 14
size: -
V: TRBV30
D: -
J: TRBJ1-2
CDR3: CAWSEGHRGYGYTF
DNA: TGTGCCTGGAGTGAGGGGCATCGGGGCTATGGCTACACCTTC

length: 12
size: few
V: TRBV9
D: -
J: TRBJ2-4
CDR3: CASSIQGGIQYF
DNA: TGTGCCAGCAGTATACAGGGCGGCATTCAGTACTTC